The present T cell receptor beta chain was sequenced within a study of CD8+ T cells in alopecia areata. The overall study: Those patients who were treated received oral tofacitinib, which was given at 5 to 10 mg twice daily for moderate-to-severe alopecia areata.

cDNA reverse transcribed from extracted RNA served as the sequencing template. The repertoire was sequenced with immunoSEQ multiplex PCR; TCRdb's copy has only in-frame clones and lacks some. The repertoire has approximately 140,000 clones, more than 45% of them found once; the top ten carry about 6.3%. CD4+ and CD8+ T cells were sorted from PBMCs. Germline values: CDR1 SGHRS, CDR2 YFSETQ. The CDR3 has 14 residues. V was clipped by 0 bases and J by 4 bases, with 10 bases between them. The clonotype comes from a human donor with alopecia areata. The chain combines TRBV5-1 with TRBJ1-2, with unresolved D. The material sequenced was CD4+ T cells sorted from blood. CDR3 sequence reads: CASSLGADFYGYTF. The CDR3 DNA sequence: TGCGCCAGCAGCTTGGGTGCGGATTTCTATGGCTACACCTTC.